The clone carrying this T cell receptor (beta chain) was observed a handful of times. No antigen is known for it. The sample carries other DNA sequences with the same CDR3. Of the isolated RNA, all was reverse transcribed, and so the sequenced material was expressed TCRB transcripts. Regulatory, naive and central memory T cell samples averaged approximately 3.8 million reads. Sequenced by immunoSEQ multiplex PCR; TCRdb stores in-frame clones only, minus some. The repertoire holds 310,000 or so clones, with about a tenth as singletons. The sample comes from a study of beta chain features in type 1 diabetes. General study results and limits: Patients with Type 1 diabetes showed moderately but significantly shorter TCRB CDR3s in all four CD4+ subsets. Lower insertion and higher deletion counts appeared at VDJ junctions in type 1 diabetes patients.

The germline V gene has CDR1 SGDLS and CDR2 YYNGEE. The V gene lost 3 bases and the J gene lost 0 bases, with 10 bases spanning the gap. This CDR3 region has 15 residues. The sample comprised central memory CD4+ T cells from blood. The chain recombines TRBV9 with TRBJ1-3; D ambiguous. The source of this sequence is a man between 25 and 39 years old with type 1 diabetes. CDR3 nucleotide sequence: TGTGCCAGCAGCGGCCGGGCTTTCTCTGGAAACACCATATATTTT. It specifies CASSGRAFSGNTIYF.